This T cell receptor (beta chain) was sequenced in a study of blood T cell repertoires in COVID-19. Across the whole study: Sources were T cells, B-cell-depleted T cells, or PBMCs; the material itself was cDNA or gDNA.

Study processing details: Scientists estimated how many nucleated cells there were by amplifying reference gene primers. Data came from immunoSEQ multiplex PCR; TCRdb stores just in-frame clones and leaves some out. From that table come the V and J calls and clone size; the DNA was used to work out D and trimming. There are about 250,000 clones in the sample; almost 90% occur only once, and over 1.2% lies in the top ten. V was pared by 6 bases and J by 2 bases, with 10 bases between. The CDR3 contains 13 residues. Specimen: peripheral blood. This receptor was identified in a man aged 80 or over with acute or convalescent COVID-19. The chain links TRBV12-3 or TRBV12-4 to TRBJ1-2; perhaps TRBD1 as D (5 bases). The CDR3 DNA reads TGTGCCAGCAGGCCGGGGGGGAACTATGGCTACACCTTC. Protein sequence: CASRPGGNYGYTF.